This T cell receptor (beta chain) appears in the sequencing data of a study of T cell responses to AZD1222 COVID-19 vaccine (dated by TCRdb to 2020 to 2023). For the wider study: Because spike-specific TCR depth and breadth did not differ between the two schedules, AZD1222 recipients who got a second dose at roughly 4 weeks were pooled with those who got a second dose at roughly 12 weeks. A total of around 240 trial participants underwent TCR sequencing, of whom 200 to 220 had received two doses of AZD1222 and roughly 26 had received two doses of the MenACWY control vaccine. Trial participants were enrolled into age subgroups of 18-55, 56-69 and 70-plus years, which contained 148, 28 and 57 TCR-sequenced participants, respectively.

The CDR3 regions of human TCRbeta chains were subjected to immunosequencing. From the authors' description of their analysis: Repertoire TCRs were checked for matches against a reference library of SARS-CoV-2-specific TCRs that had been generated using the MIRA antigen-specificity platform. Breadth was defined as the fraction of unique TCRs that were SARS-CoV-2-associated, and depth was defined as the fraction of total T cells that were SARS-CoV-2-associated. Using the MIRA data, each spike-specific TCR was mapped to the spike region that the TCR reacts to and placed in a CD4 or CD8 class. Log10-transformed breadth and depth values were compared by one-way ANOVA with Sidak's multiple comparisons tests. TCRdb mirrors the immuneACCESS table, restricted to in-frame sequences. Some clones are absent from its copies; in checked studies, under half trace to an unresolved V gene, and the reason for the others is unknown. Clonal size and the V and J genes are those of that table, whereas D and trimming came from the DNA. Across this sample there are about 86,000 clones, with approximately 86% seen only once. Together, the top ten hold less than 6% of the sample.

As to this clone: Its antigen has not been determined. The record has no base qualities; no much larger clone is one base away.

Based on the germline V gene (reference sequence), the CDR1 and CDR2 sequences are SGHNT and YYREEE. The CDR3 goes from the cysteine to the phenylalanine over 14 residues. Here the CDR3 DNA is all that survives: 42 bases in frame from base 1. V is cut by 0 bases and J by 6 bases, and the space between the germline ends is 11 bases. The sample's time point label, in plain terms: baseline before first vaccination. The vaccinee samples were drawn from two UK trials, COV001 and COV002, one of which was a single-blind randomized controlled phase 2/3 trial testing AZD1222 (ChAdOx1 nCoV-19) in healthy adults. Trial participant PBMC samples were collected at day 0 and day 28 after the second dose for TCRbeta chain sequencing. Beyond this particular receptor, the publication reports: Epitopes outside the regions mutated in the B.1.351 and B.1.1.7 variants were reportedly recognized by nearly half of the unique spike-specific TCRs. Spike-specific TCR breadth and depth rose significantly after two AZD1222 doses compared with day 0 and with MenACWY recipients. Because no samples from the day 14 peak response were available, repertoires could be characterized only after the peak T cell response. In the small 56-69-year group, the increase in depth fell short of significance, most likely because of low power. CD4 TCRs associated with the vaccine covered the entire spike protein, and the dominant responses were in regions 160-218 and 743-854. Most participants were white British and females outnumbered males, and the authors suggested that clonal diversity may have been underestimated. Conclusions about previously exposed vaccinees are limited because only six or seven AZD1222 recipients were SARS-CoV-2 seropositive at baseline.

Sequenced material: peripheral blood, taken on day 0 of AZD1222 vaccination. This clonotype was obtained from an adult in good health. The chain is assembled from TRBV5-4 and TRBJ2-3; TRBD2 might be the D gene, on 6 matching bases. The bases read TGTGCCAGCAGCTTGGGGGGGGTTGACGATACGCAGTATTTT. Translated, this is CASSLGGVDDTQYF. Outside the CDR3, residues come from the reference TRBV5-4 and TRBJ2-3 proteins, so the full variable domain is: ETGVTQSPTHLIKTRGQQVTLRCSSQSGHNTVSWYQQALGQGPQFIFQYYREEENGRGNFPPRFSGLQFPNYSSELNVNALELDDSALYLCASSLGGVDDTQYFGPGTRLTVL.